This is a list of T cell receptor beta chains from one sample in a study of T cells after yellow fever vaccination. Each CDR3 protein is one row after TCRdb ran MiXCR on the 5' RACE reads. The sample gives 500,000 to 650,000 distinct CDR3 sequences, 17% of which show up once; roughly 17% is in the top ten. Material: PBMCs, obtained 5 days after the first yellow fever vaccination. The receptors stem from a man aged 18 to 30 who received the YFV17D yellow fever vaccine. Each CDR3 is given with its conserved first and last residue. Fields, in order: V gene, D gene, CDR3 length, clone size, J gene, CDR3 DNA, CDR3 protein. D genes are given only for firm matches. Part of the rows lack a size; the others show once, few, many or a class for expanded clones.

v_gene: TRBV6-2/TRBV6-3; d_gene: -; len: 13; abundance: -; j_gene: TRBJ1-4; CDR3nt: TGTGCCAGCAGAAGACAGCCGAATGAAAAACTGTTTTTT; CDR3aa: CASRRQPNEKLFF
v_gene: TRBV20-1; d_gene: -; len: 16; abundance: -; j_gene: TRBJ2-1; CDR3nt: TGCAGTGCTAGAGATCCAACGGGGGGCTACTACAATGAGCAGTTCTTC; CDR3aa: CSARDPTGGYYNEQFF
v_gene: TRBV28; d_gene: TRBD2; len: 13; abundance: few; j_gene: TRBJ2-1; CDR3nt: TGTGCCAGTCTAGCGGGGGGGCCGAATGAGCAGTTCTTC; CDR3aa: CASLAGGPNEQFF
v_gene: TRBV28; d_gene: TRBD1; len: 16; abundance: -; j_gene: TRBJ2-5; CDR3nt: TGTGCCAGCAGTCCTTTAGGGACAGCCAGGCAAGAGACCCAGTACTTC; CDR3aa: CASSPLGTARQETQYF
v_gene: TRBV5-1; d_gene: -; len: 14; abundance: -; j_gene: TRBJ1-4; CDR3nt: TGCGCCAGCGGCTTCAGAGGGACTAATGAAAAACTGTTTTTT; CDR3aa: CASGFRGTNEKLFF
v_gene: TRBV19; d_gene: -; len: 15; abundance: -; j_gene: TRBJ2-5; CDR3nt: TGTGCCAGTAGTGATTTATCAGGGTACCAAGAGACCCAGTACTTC; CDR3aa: CASSDLSGYQETQYF
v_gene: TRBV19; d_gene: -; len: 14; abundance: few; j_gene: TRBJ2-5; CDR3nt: TGTGCCAGTAGTATGAACCATCAACGGGGTGCCCAGTACTTC; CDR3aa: CASSMNHQRGAQYF
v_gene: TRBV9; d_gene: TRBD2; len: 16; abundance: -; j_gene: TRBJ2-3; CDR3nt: TGTGCCAGCAGCGTAGGGGCTAGCGGGGCCACAGATACGCAGTATTTT; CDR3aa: CASSVGASGATDTQYF
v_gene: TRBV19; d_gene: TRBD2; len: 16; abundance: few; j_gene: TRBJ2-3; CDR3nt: TGTGCCAGTAGTATAGTAGCAAGCGGGGAGAGAGATACGCAGTATTTT; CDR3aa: CASSIVASGERDTQYF
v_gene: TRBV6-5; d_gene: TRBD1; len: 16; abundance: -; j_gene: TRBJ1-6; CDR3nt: TGTGCCAGCAGTTACGCCGAAGGACAGGGATTATCACCCCTCCACTTT; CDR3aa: CASSYAEGQGLSPLHF
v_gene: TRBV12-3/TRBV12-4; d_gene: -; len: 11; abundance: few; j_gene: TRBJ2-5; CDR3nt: TGTGCCAGCAGTGTGGGGAGTCCCCAGTACTTC; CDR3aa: CASSVGSPQYF
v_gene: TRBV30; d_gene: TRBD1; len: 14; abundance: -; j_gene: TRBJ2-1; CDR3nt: TGTGCCTGGGGGACAGTCTACATGGGGGATGAGCAGTTCTTC; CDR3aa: CAWGTVYMGDEQFF
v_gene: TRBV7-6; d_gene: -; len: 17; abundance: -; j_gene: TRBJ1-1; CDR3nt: TGTGCCAGCAGCTCAAACCTGGGACACCCTGCGAACACTGAAGCTTTCTTT; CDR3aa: CASSSNLGHPANTEAFF
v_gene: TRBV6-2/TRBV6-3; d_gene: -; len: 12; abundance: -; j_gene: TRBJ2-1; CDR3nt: TGTGCCAGCAGTTATGGCTATACCGGACAGTTCTTC; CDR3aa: CASSYGYTGQFF
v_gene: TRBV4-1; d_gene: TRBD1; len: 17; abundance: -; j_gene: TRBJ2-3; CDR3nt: TGCGCCAGCAGCTTCCGACAGGGGGCGCGAGTCACAGATACGCAGTATTTT; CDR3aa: CASSFRQGARVTDTQYF
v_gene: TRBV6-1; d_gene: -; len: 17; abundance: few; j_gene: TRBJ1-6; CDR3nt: TGTGCCAGCAAGCGGAGGGGGACCCACCTCTATAATTCACCCCTCCACTTT; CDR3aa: CASKRRGTHLYNSPLHF
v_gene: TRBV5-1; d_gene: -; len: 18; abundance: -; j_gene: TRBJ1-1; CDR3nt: TGCGCCAGCAGCTTTTCCTACGGAGGCCCCCACATGAACACTGAAGCTTTCTTT; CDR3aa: CASSFSYGGPHMNTEAFF
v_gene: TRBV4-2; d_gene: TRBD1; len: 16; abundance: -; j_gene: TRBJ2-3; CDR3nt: TGTGCCAGCAGCCAAAAGGGCGGGCAGGGGGCAGATACGCAGTATTTT; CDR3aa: CASSQKGGQGADTQYF
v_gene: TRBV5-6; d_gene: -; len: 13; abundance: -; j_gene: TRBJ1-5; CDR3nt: TGTGCCAGCAGCTCATTCAGGGGCCAGCCCCAGCATTTT; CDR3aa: CASSSFRGQPQHF
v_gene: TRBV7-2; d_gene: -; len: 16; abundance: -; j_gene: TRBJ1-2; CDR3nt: TGTGCCAGCAGCTTAGGAGTCTCAGGGAGAAGCTATGGCTACACCTTC; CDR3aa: CASSLGVSGRSYGYTF
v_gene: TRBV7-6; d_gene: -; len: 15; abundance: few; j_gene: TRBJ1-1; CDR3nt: TGTGCCAGCAGCCAAATGGGGGGCGATTGGACTGAAGCTTTCTTT; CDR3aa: CASSQMGGDWTEAFF
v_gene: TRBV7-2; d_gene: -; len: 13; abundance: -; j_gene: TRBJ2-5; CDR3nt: TGTGCCAGCAGCGAGGGACTCCGAAAGACCCAGTACTTC; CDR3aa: CASSEGLRKTQYF
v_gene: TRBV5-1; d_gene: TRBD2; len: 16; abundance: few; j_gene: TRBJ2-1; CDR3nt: TGCGCCAGCAGCCCCCTGAGCGGGGGGGCCGACAATGAGCAGTTCTTC; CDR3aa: CASSPLSGGADNEQFF
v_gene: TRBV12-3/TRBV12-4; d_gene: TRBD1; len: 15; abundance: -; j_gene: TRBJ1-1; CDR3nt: TGTGCCAGCAGACCCTGGGACAGGGCCAAACGGGGGGCTTTCTTT; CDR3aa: CASRPWDRAKRGAFF
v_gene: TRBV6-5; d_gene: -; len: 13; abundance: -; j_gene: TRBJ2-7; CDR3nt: TGTGCCAGCAGTTACCGCAGGGTCCAGGAGCAGTACTTC; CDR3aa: CASSYRRVQEQYF
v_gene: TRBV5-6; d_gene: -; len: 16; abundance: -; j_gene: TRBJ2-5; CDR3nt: TGTGCCAGCAGCTTTCGCCCATCCAGGGTCCAGGAGACCCAGTACTTC; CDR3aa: CASSFRPSRVQETQYF
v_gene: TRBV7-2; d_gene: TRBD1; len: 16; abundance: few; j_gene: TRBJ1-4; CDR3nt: TGTGCCAGCAGATTAAGGGCAGGGGGCGCGGATGAAAAACTGTTTTTT; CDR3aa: CASRLRAGGADEKLFF
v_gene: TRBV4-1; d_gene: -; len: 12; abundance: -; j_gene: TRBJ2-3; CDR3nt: TGCGCCAGCAGCCAGACGGGGAGTGAGCAGTATTTT; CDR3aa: CASSQTGSEQYF
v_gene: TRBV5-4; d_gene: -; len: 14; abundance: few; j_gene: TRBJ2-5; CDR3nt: TGTGCCAGCACCCTACGGACGGGCCAAGAGACCCAGTACTTC; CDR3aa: CASTLRTGQETQYF